These 27 T cell receptor beta chains originate from one sample sequenced in a study of low-dose radiotherapy and immunotherapy resistance in tumors. Time point of the sample: before trial treatment. Primers used for first-strand cDNA, a TRAV- and TRBV-specific set, covered both alpha and beta chains. TCR amplification used roughly 20 PCR cycles, a constant-region primer and a V-primer adapter. From the reads, TCRdb called clonotypes with MiXCR, one entry per CDR3 protein. This repertoire shows 85,000 to 100,000 distinct CDR3 sequences, 9% to 9.5% found once; its top ten account for around 0.97%. Specimen: PBMCs, collected before treatment. The receptors were gathered from a male donor with prostate cancer.

This clonotype was counted ten times or more. The V call is TRBV19, the J call TRBJ1-5; a weak D match, TRBD1 (6 bases). The V gene lost 3 bases and the J gene lost 7 bases, with 16 bases spanning the gap. Germline CDR1 reads LNHDA; CDR2 reads SQIVND (reference sequence). The CDR3 spans 15 residues. CDR3 DNA sequence: TGTGCCAGTAGTATTGTTACAGGGAGCCCCCAGCCCCAGCATTTT. Its protein product is CASSIVTGSPQPQHF.

This clonotype was recorded many times. The CDR3 DNA reads as TGTGCCATCAGTGATACGGGGGGCCTGGGGGGCGAGCAGTACTTC. Translating gives CAISDTGGLGGEQYF. The chain is built from TRBV10-3 and TRBJ2-7, with a possible D match to TRBD2 (7 bases). The CDR3 runs 15 residues. V was trimmed by 3 bases and J by 6 bases, leaving 18 bases between them. Germline CDR1 is ENHRY and CDR2 is SYGVKD.

This clonotype occurred many times. The V call is TRBV29-1, the J call TRBJ2-3, with 9 bases fitting TRBD2. J gave up 2 bases and V 5 bases, and 5 bases lay outside the gene matches. CDR3 size: 14 residues. Germline V gene data show CDR1 as SQVTM and CDR2 as ANQGSEA. The CDR3 DNA is TGCAGCGTTCGTAGCGGGAGTACCACAGATACGCAGTATTTT. Protein sequence: CSVRSGSTTDTQYF.

This clonotype has at least ten counts. The chain combines TRBV29-1 with TRBJ1-4; the match to TRBD1 covers 10 bases. Losses at the gene ends were 7 bases for V and 6 bases for J; bases not matched to a gene: 5. The CDR3 loop spans 13 amino acids. Germline V lookup: CDR1 SQVTM, CDR2 ANQGSEA. The CDR3 sequence is CSATGTGDEKLFF. The CDR3 DNA follows: TGCAGCGCTACCGGGACAGGGGATGAAAAACTGTTTTTT.

The chain joins TRBV18 to TRBJ2-7; TRBD2 is a possible D gene (5 bases). The CDR3 is made up of 15 amino acids. The germline gives CDR1 KGHSH, CDR2 LQKENI. Trimming stripped 3 bases from V and 5 bases from J, with 17 bases between. CDR3 nucleotides: TGTGCCAGCTCACCGTCAGGCCCAACCGGGAACGAGCAGTACTTC. Protein sequence: CASSPSGPTGNEQYF.

This clonotype was found many times. The chain joins TRBV12-3 or TRBV12-4 to TRBJ1-5; 9 bases map to TRBD1. The CDR3 length is 17 residues. V shed 3 bases, J shed 2 bases, and the junction held 8 bases outside the gene matches. The CDR3 here is CASSFDRGGEGNQPQHF. The CDR3 DNA is TGTGCCAGCAGTTTTGACAGGGGGGGGGAGGGCAATCAGCCCCAGCATTTT.

This clonotype was counted many times. The genes are TRBV28 and TRBJ2-7; possibly TRBD2 for D (5 bases). The V gene lost 4 bases and the J gene lost 0 bases, with 13 bases spanning the gap. CDR3 length equals 15 residues. CDR1 and CDR2 (germline): MDHEN, SYDVKM. The CDR3 nucleotides are TGTGCCAGCAGTTCGAGTGTGGAGGACTCCTACGAGCAGTACTTC. This codes for CASSSSVEDSYEQYF.

The sample holds one count of this clonotype. This sequence may be a read error, since a much larger clone differs from it by one base. This sequence joins TRBV29-1 and TRBJ2-1, with no clear D. CDR3 length: 15 residues. Trimming pared 0 bases from V and 10 bases from J, leaving 19 bases between. Germline CDR1 is SQVTM and CDR2 is ANQGSEA. The CDR3, as DNA: TGCAGCGTTGAAGAGCGGAGTCAGGCACCGTACGAGCAGTTCTTC. Translating it yields CSVEERSQAPYEQFF.

This clonotype was picked up many times. The chain links TRBV19 to TRBJ2-7; 9 bases are shared with TRBD2. Germline V gene data show CDR1 as LNHDA and CDR2 as SQIVND (reference sequence). CDR3 length: 15 amino acids. V was clipped by 1 base and J by 2 bases; unmatched bases: 3. CDR3: CASSIVAGDTYEQYF. DNA for the CDR3: TGTGCCAGTAGTATAGTAGCGGGAGACACCTACGAGCAGTACTTC.

This clonotype occurred many times. The V gene is TRBV13, the J gene TRBJ2-1; TRBD1 might be the D (8 bases). Trimming removed 3 bases at V and 12 bases at J, with 30 bases between. This CDR3 has 18 amino acids. In germline, CDR1 is PRHDT, CDR2 FYEKMQ (reference sequence). CDR3 amino acids: CASSFGTGAGLPEVTQFF. CDR3 nucleotide sequence: TGTGCCAGCAGCTTTGGGACAGGAGCGGGACTACCGGAGGTAACGCAGTTCTTC.

This clonotype has at least ten counts. V and J are TRBV28 and TRBJ2-3; 7 nucleotides line up with TRBD2. Germline loops: CDR1 MDHEN, CDR2 SYDVKM. The J segment lost 1 base and the V segment lost 4 bases, leaving 8 bases of the junction unmatched. The CDR3 loop spans 16 amino acids. CDR3 DNA: TGTGCCAGCAGTTACGTGGGAGGGAGAGGCACAGATACGCAGTATTTT. Translating gives CASSYVGGRGTDTQYF.

The CDR3 DNA reads as TGTGCCAGCAGCCCGCGGACAGGGGGCTACGAGCAGTACTTC. Translation gives CASSPRTGGYEQYF. The rearrangement joins TRBV7-3 to TRBJ2-7; 10 nucleotides line up with TRBD1. V gave up 5 bases and J gave up 3 bases; unmatched junction bases: 4. Germline lookup yields CDR1 SGHTA and CDR2 FQGTGA. The CDR3 is 14 residues long.

This clonotype was picked up many times. The CDR3 region has the DNA TGTGCCAGCAGCCAAGAATACTACGAGCAGTACTTC. Translation: CASSQEYYEQYF. V and J are TRBV3-1 and TRBJ2-7; D not certain. The V gene lost 0 bases and the J gene lost 3 bases, with 3 bases spanning the gap. The germline CDR1 and CDR2 sequences are LGHDT and YNNKEL (reference sequence). This CDR3 spans 12 amino acids.

Remarks on this clonotype: A read error may explain this, as a much larger clone is one base away. This chain uses TRBV19 with TRBJ2-4; possibly TRBD1 for D (6 bases). Trimming pared 9 bases from V and 9 bases from J, leaving 21 bases between. The CDR3 has 14 amino acids. CDR1 and CDR2 from the germline V gene are LNHDA and SQIVND (reference sequence). In DNA form, the CDR3 reads TGTGCCAGCCGTACCGGGACAATCATAGGCATTCAGTACTTC. Translating gives CASRTGTIIGIQYF.

This clonotype occurred many times. This chain joins TRBV28 and TRBJ2-1; weak D call: TRBD1 (6 bases). Trimming left V 6 bases short and J 2 bases short, with 14 bases between. This CDR3 is built from 15 residues. Germline V gene sequence: CDR1 MDHEN, CDR2 SYDVKM. The CDR3, as DNA: TGTGCCAGCAGAGAAGGACAGTTAGCCTACAATGAGCAGTTCTTC. Translating it yields CASREGQLAYNEQFF.

The chain employs TRBV28 and TRBJ1-5, with 7 bases that match TRBD1. This CDR3 has 16 amino acids. Germline lookup yields CDR1 MDHEN and CDR2 SYDVKM. V lost 3 bases and J lost 3; bases outside the gene matches: 8. The CDR3 DNA reads TGTGCCAGCAGTTTTTCGCGACAGGGTAACAATCAGCCCCAGCATTTT. This encodes CASSFSRQGNNQPQHF.

This clonotype was detected ten times or more. The chain combines TRBV6-1 with TRBJ2-7; D possibly corresponds to TRBD2 (5 bases). This CDR3 region has 15 residues. V lost 1 base and J 3 bases, leaving 13 bases between the germline ends. The germline gives CDR1 MNHNS, CDR2 SASEGT. In DNA, the CDR3 is TGTGCCAGCAGTGAAGGGAGCGGCACCAACTACGAGCAGTACTTC. Amino acid sequence: CASSEGSGTNYEQYF.

This clonotype was detected ten times or more. The V and J genes are TRBV6-5 and TRBJ2-7; 8 bases are shared with TRBD1. The CDR3 is 16 residues long. V gave up 0 bases and J gave up 3 bases; unmatched junction bases: 7. Germline loops: CDR1 MNHEY, CDR2 SVGAGI. CDR3 sequence reads: CASSYSKDRGGYEQYF. CDR3 DNA sequence: TGTGCCAGCAGTTACTCTAAAGACAGGGGCGGCTACGAGCAGTACTTC.

This clonotype appeared many times. The chain recombines TRBV28 with TRBJ2-3; tentative D call: TRBD1 (6 bases). CDR1 is MDHEN, CDR2 SYDVKM, per germline. This CDR3 contains 13 residues. Between the trimmed V and J ends, which lost 6 bases and 2 bases, there was a span of 9 bases. The CDR3 bases are TGTGCCAGCAGGACAGGACACACAGATACGCAGTATTTT. It yields the protein CASRTGHTDTQYF.

This clonotype was counted at least ten times. The chain uses TRBV12-3 or TRBV12-4 and TRBJ2-3, with D hard to call. The CDR3 covers 14 residues. The germline V and J ends were trimmed by 3 bases and 6 bases, with 13 bases remaining between them. CDR3 loop: CASSFYGPRDTQYF. CDR3 nucleotide sequence: TGTGCCAGCAGTTTTTATGGCCCCCGGGATACGCAGTATTTT.

This clonotype was found many times. V and J are TRBV29-1 and TRBJ2-5, with 7 bases matching TRBD2. The V and J ends lost 7 bases and 4 bases, in that order; junction bases with no gene match: 15. The CDR3 sequence is 15 residues long. Germline CDR1 SQVTM, CDR2 ANQGSEA. CDR3 DNA: TGCAGCGCCCGGGGGAGGGTGGATACGACAGAGACCCAGTACTTC. Translation: CSARGRVDTTETQYF.

This clonotype has at least ten counts. V is TRBV9 and J is TRBJ2-5; 7 bases line up with TRBD2. Trimming took 3 bases from V and 5 from J; bases not matched to a gene: 7. The germline V gene has CDR1 SGDLS and CDR2 YYNGEE. This CDR3 spans 14 amino acids. The CDR3 bases are TGTGCCAGCAGCGGGGTAAGGGGAGGGGAGACCCAGTACTTC. The encoded protein is CASSGVRGGETQYF. Full variable domain (outside the CDR3, taken from reference TRBV9 and TRBJ2-5): DSGVTQTPKHLITATGQRVTLRCSPRSGDLSVYWYQQSLDQGLQFLIQYYNGEERAKGNILERFSAQQFPDLHSELNLSSLELGDSALYFCASSGVRGGETQYFGPGTRLLVL.

At least ten counts were recorded for this clonotype. The chain combines TRBV19 with TRBJ2-1, with D perhaps being TRBD1 or TRBD2 (6 bases each). Germline loops: CDR1 LNHDA, CDR2 SQIVND (reference sequence). The CDR3 contains 13 residues. Trimming left V 4 bases short and J 9 bases short, with 13 bases between. For the CDR3, the DNA is TGTGCCAGTAGTACCACCAGGGGAGGTGAGCAGTTCTTC. Translation: CASSTTRGGEQFF.

This clonotype was seen a handful of times. The chain is built from TRBV28 and TRBJ1-1; D remains ambiguous. The CDR3 totals 9 residues. The germline CDR1 and CDR2 sequences are MDHEN and SYDVKM. Trimming removed 11 bases at V and 7 bases at J, with 8 bases between. CDR3 sequence: CAAPHEAFF. CDR3 nucleotides: TGTGCCGCCCCCCATGAAGCTTTCTTT.

This clonotype was observed many times. J is TRBJ2-1 and V is TRBV27; D may be TRBD2 (6 bases). Deletions cut 3 bases from V and 8 bases from J, with 14 bases between. Germline-derived CDR1 and CDR2 are MNHEY and SMNVEV (reference sequence). CDR3 length: 14 residues. The CDR3 sequence: CASSFVGGKDEQFF. The CDR3 region has the DNA TGTGCCAGCAGTTTCGTGGGAGGTAAGGATGAGCAGTTCTTC.

This clonotype was counted ten times or more. The chain has TRBV27 and TRBJ2-1, with a possible D match to TRBD2 (5 bases). There are 12 residues in the CDR3. V was shortened by 6 bases and J by 8 bases, with 11 bases between the two germline ends. Germline-derived CDR1 and CDR2 are MNHEY and SMNVEV (reference sequence). The DNA for the CDR3 is TGTGCCAGCAGAAGACCCGGGGATGAGCAGTTCTTC. It is translated as CASRRPGDEQFF.

This clonotype was recorded many times. The chain links TRBV19 to TRBJ2-1; D call uncertain. The V end lost 10 bases, the J end lost 0 bases, and 10 bases lay between the germline ends. Germline-derived CDR1 and CDR2 are LNHDA and SQIVND (reference sequence). The CDR3 runs to 13 residues. This CDR3 is CATLGDSYNEQFF. The CDR3 region has the DNA TGTGCCACCTTGGGTGACTCCTACAATGAGCAGTTCTTC.